This T cell receptor beta chain was retrieved from a study of T cell repertoires in cytomegalovirus infection. Study in general: Matching HLA type, along with CMV infection, was indicated by public TCR beta signatures. Findings and caveats of the study: What dominated the ex vivo response were HLA-C-restricted CMV-specific TCR beta clonotypes.

This clonotype was found many times. The antigen is undetermined. This CDR3 has 15 residues. Trimming shortened V by 3 bases and J by 2 bases, and 13 bases separated the two germline ends. CDR1 MGHRA and CDR2 YSYEKL come from the germline V gene. In TCRdb, the reads were re-called with MiXCR into one record per CDR3 protein. The table has 500,000 to 600,000 distinct CDR3 sequences, 16% seen once. The TCR comes from a human donor in good health (CMV status not recorded). Some clones in this sample may be carry-over from other donors' samples. This chain links TRBV4-1 with TRBJ2-5; no firm D call. The sequencing input was CD8+ T cells from PBMCs. The CDR3 DNA reads TGCGCCAGCAGCCATTTGGGAAACCCTCAAGAGACCCAGTACTTC. It encodes CASSHLGNPQETQYF.